This entry describes one TCR beta chain. This specimen belongs to a study of shared clonotypes between healthy human individuals. The CDR3 contains 12 residues. Trimming took off 1 base at V and 10 bases at J, with 10 bases between the two ends. The germline gives CDR1 MDHEN, CDR2 SYDVKM. TCRdb's table, derived via immunoSEQ multiplex PCR, lists solely in-frame clones and lacks some. The sample carries about 510,000 clones, 90% to 97% recorded once. The sequence derives from a woman between 25 and 40 years old in good health. Material: naive CD4+ T cells sorted from blood. The subset was: CD45RA+ positively selected. The J gene is TRBJ1-1, the V gene TRBV28, with D perhaps matching TRBD1 (5 bases). The CDR3 region is CASSLLQGLAFF. The CDR3 DNA reads as TGTGCCAGCAGTTTATTGCAGGGCTTAGCTTTCTTT.